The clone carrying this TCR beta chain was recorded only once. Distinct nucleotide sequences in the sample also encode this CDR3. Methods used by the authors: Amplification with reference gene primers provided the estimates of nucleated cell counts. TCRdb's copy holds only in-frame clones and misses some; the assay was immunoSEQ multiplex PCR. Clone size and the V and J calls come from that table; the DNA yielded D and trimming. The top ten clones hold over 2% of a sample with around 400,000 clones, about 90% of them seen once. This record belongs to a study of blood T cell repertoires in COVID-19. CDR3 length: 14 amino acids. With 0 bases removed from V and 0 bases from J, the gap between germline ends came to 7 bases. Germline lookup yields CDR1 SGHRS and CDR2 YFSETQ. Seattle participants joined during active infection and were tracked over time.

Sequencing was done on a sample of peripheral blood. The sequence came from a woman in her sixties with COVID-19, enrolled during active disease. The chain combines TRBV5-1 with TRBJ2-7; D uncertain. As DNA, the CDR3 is TGCGCCAGCAGCTTGGCCAGTACCTCCTACGAGCAGTACTTC. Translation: CASSLASTSYEQYF.